This record looks at one TCR beta chain sequence and its context. Authors' processing steps: Reference gene primers were amplified, and this amplification served to estimate nucleated cell counts. The method was immunoSEQ multiplex PCR; TCRdb's version includes in-frame clones alone and lacks a portion of them. V and J calls and clone size come straight from that table; D and trimming were deduced from the DNA. Among 150,000 to 200,000 clones listed, over 75% were seen once. The CDR3 length is 13 residues. Per germline, CDR1 ENHRY and CDR2 SYGVKD. J lost 7 bases, V lost 10 bases, and 11 bases had no gene match. Symptom resolution, clearance, or two negative PCRs marked the recovered donors of Cohort 3. This sample stems from a study of blood T cell repertoires in COVID-19. Study in general: Sample material is recorded as cDNA or gDNA derived from T cells, B-cell-depleted T cells, or PBMCs.

Sequenced material: PBMCs or T cells enriched from blood (not recorded which). The V call is TRBV10-3, the J call TRBJ1-1; TRBD1 matches at 8 bases. The clonotype was recovered from a woman under 30 who had recovered from COVID-19. DNA of the CDR3: TGTGCCACGTGGACAGGGTCGGAGAATGAAGCTTTCTTT. The encoded protein is CATWTGSENEAFF.